Below are 16 T cell receptor beta chains sequenced from a single sample in a study of early T cells in non-severe SARS-CoV-2 infection. TCRdb fed the 5' RACE reads into MiXCR, producing one record per CDR3 protein. The data show some 50,000 distinct CDR3 sequences, around 10% seen once. The sample was whole blood. The source of these receptors is an adult who was a healthcare worker with PCR-confirmed SARS-CoV-2 infection or an uninfected control (not recorded which).

At least ten counts were recorded for this clonotype. The chain joins TRBV27 to TRBJ1-1; D ambiguous. Germline values: CDR1 MNHEY, CDR2 SMNVEV (reference sequence). The CDR3 is 13 residues long. Trimming stripped 1 base from V and 1 base from J, with 4 bases between. The CDR3 nucleotides are TGTGCCAGCAGTTTATGGAGGAACACTGAAGCTTTCTTT. It codes for CASSLWRNTEAFF.

This clonotype was recorded at least ten times. The chain links TRBV12-3 or TRBV12-4 to TRBJ2-2; no reliable D call. The germline V and J ends were trimmed by 3 bases and 5 bases, with 19 bases remaining between them. This CDR3 region has 17 residues. Written as DNA, the CDR3 is TGTGCCAGCAGTTTCGACACTAATATTATGGCGACCGGGGAGCTGTTTTTT. It yields the protein CASSFDTNIMATGELFF.

This rearrangement joins TRBV18 to TRBJ2-2; no clear D. The CDR3 length is 15 residues. With 1 base removed from V and 6 bases from J, the gap between germline ends came to 12 bases. Germline CDR1 KGHSH, CDR2 LQKENI. The CDR3 is CASSPLGSSSGELFF. In DNA form, the CDR3 reads TGTGCCAGCTCACCACTAGGGTCCTCGTCCGGGGAGCTGTTTTTT.

This clonotype came up many times. The chain has TRBV20-1 and TRBJ1-1; possibly TRBD1 for D (6 bases). The V and J ends lost 6 bases and 3 bases respectively, with 14 bases between them. In germline, CDR1 is DFQATT, CDR2 SNEGSKA (reference sequence). The CDR3 is made up of 13 amino acids. CDR3 residues: CSAPRGADTEAFF. DNA for the CDR3: TGCAGTGCCCCCAGGGGCGCGGACACTGAAGCTTTCTTT.

This clonotype was found many times. The CDR3 DNA is TGTGCCAGCTCGGAGGGGGAATACTATGGCTACACCTTC. Protein: CASSEGEYYGYTF. The chain has TRBV18 and TRBJ1-2; D possibly corresponds to TRBD1 (6 bases). CDR1 is KGHSH and CDR2 is LQKENI in the germline V gene. The ends were cut back, 6 bases at V and 3 bases at J, with 11 bases in the middle. This CDR3 contains 13 residues.

In this sample, this clonotype turned up many times. The chain joins TRBV7-8 to TRBJ1-1, with D perhaps matching TRBD1 (6 bases). CDR1 and CDR2 from the germline V gene are SGHVS and FQNEAQ. The V end was cut by 5 bases, the J end by 3 bases, with 16 bases between. This CDR3 is built from 15 residues. The CDR3 region is CASSRRGGRDTEAFF. The CDR3 DNA sequence: TGTGCCAGCAGCCGCAGGGGAGGGAGGGACACTGAAGCTTTCTTT.

This clonotype was detected ten times or more. The chain couples TRBV7-9 to TRBJ2-7; D is undetermined. With 5 bases removed from V and 1 base from J, the gap between germline ends came to 9 bases. Per the germline V gene, CDR1 is SEHNR and CDR2 is FQNEAQ (reference sequence). This CDR3 spans 13 amino acids. The CDR3 bases are TGTGCCAGCAGCCCCCGCGAGTCCTACGAGCAGTACTTC. Protein sequence: CASSPRESYEQYF.

This chain joins TRBV19 and TRBJ1-2; 7 bases agree with TRBD1. V was clipped by 5 bases and J by 7 bases; unmatched bases: 10. CDR3 length equals 14 residues. Germline lookup yields CDR1 LNHDA and CDR2 SQIVND (reference sequence). CDR3 loop: CASSLRDSGGGYTF. The CDR3 DNA is TGTGCCAGTAGTCTCCGGGACAGCGGAGGTGGCTACACCTTC.

This clonotype came up a few times. The chain employs TRBV19 and TRBJ1-5; TRBD1 is a possible D gene (6 bases). The CDR3 consists of 13 residues. Germline values: CDR1 LNHDA, CDR2 SQIVND (reference sequence). V was clipped by 6 bases and J by 7 bases, with 13 bases between them. CDR3 loop: CASSGRGEQPQHF. CDR3 nucleotides: TGTGCCAGTAGCGGCAGGGGAGAACAGCCCCAGCATTTT.

This clonotype has at least ten counts. V and J are TRBV11-2 and TRBJ2-3; no definite D call. CDR1 is SGHAT, CDR2 FQNNGV, per germline. Trimming took off 5 bases at V and 4 bases at J, with 13 bases between the two ends. This CDR3 has 14 amino acids. CDR3 region: CASSPGFSPDTQYF. DNA for the CDR3: TGTGCCAGCAGCCCTGGGTTTTCGCCAGATACGCAGTATTTT.

In this sample, this clonotype turned up a few times. This sequence joins TRBV7-2 and TRBJ2-2; 8 bases map to TRBD1. Per germline, CDR1 SGHTA and CDR2 FQGNSA. CDR3 size: 16 residues. V was clipped by 4 bases and J by 6 bases; unmatched bases: 10. Here the CDR3 DNA reads TGTGCCAGCAGCTACCTAGGACAGGGTATCGCCGGGGAGCTGTTTTTT. It is translated as CASSYLGQGIAGELFF.

This clonotype has ten or more counts. The gene calls are TRBV7-9 and TRBJ2-1; a weak D match, TRBD1 (6 bases). The CDR3 is made up of 15 amino acids. Trimming pared 1 base from V and 5 bases from J, leaving 12 bases between. CDR1 is SEHNR, CDR2 FQNEAQ, per germline (reference sequence). The CDR3: CASSLVIGQHNEQFF. CDR3 in DNA: TGTGCCAGCAGCTTAGTTATAGGACAGCACAATGAGCAGTTCTTC.

V usage is TRBV11-2 and J usage is TRBJ2-5, with D tentatively TRBD1 (6 bases). Germline values: CDR1 SGHAT, CDR2 FQNNGV. This CDR3 is 15 amino acids long. Trimming stripped 0 bases from V and 7 bases from J, with 15 bases between. The CDR3 DNA reads TGTGCCAGCAGCTTAGAGGGGGCTGCCCTCTCGACCCAGTACTTC. As protein: CASSLEGAALSTQYF. Combining the CDR3 with reference TRBV11-2 and TRBJ2-5 gives the whole variable domain EAGVAQSPRYKIIEKRQSVAFWCNPISGHATLYWYQQILGQGPKLLIQFQNNGVVDDSQLPKDRFSAERLKGVDSTLKIQPAKLEDSAVYLCASSLEGAALSTQYFGPGTRLLVL.

This rearrangement joins TRBV3-1 to TRBJ1-1, with D uncertain. Germline V gene lookup returns CDR1 LGHDT and CDR2 YNNKEL (reference sequence). There are 14 residues in the CDR3. Trimming shortened V by 1 base and J by 1 base, and 7 bases separated the two germline ends. The CDR3 here is CASSQAGSNTEAFF. CDR3 nucleotide sequence: TGTGCCAGCAGCCAAGCAGGTTCGAACACTGAAGCTTTCTTT.

Many counts were recorded for this clonotype. The chain couples TRBV13 to TRBJ2-1; 10 bases are shared with TRBD2. CDR1 is PRHDT, CDR2 FYEKMQ, per germline (reference sequence). The CDR3 has 15 residues. Trimming cost V 5 bases and J 1 base; bases outside gene matches: 2. Here the CDR3 reads CASSPSGSSYNEQFF. CDR3 bases: TGTGCCAGCAGCCCTAGCGGGAGTTCCTACAATGAGCAGTTCTTC.

This clonotype was seen many times. The chain has TRBV20-1 and TRBJ2-1, with TRBD2 matching 8 bases. The length of the CDR3 is 15 residues. V lost 0 bases, J lost 2 bases, and 3 bases stayed unmatched. The germline CDR1 and CDR2 sequences are DFQATT and SNEGSKA (reference sequence). CDR3 in DNA: TGCAGTGCTAGAGAGCGGGGGGCCCCCTACAATGAGCAGTTCTTC. Translating gives CSARERGAPYNEQFF.